This TCR beta chain stems from a study of beta chain features in type 1 diabetes. Whole-study results and caveats: Cells with high TCR expression could be over-represented when cDNA is sequenced. Shorter templates might be favored by PCR, equally in patients and controls.

This clone was picked up a small number of times. Antigen specificity is unknown. Each sorted population was over 95% pure. Reverse transcription of all isolated RNA meant that expressed TCRB transcripts were sequenced. Profiled with immunoSEQ multiplex PCR; TCRdb holds only in-frame clones, not every one. The data hold roughly 150,000 clones, with just over 9% observed a single time. This CDR3 is 13 amino acids long. The V end lost 10 bases, the J end lost 2 bases, and 13 bases lay between the germline ends. Germline V gene sequence: CDR1 SGHAT, CDR2 FQNNGV. The rearrangement links TRBV11-2 to TRBJ2-3, with TRBD2 as a possible D gene (5 bases). This TCR came from a woman younger than 30 in good health. Input material: central memory CD4+ T cells from blood. CDR3 DNA sequence: TGTGCCACCGCGGCCGGGGTCACAGATACGCAGTATTTT. This sequence encodes CATAAGVTDTQYF.